This T cell receptor beta chain is from a study of blood T cell repertoires in COVID-19. Background on the study: COVID-19 samples collected from the United States, Italy and Spain covered acute and convalescent phases.

CDR1 SEHNR and CDR2 FQNEAQ come from the germline V gene (reference sequence). The CDR3 covers 15 residues. V shed 0 bases and J shed 10 bases, with 13 bases lying between them. Generated by immunoSEQ multiplex PCR, the TCRdb table keeps only in-frame clones and is missing some. Among about 59,000 clones listed, roughly 70% were seen once. The specimen sequenced was peripheral blood. The V call is TRBV7-9, the J call TRBJ1-6, with a tentative D call TRBD1 (6 bases). This clonotype originated in a woman in her fifties or sixties with active or convalescent COVID-19. CDR3: CASSLALGAGSPLHF. The CDR3 DNA is TGTGCCAGCAGCTTAGCGTTGGGGGCAGGATCACCCCTCCACTTT. The variable domain in full, with the rest retrieved from reference TRBV7-9 and TRBJ1-6, is DTGVSQNPRHKITKRGQNVTFRCDPISEHNRLYWYRQTLGQGPEFLTYFQNEAQLEKSRLLSDRFSAERPKGSFSTLEIQRTEQGDSAMYLCASSLALGAGSPLHFGNGTRLTVT.